The next 3 T cell receptor beta chains were all read from a single sample in a study of T cells in Graves' hyperthyroidism and ophthalmopathy. RNA transcripts were the template for amplifying TCR beta CDR3 regions. TCR CDR3 regions were first amplified by RT-PCR with HTBI primers. TCRdb reprocessed the multiplex PCR reads with MiXCR, giving one entry per CDR3 protein. The sample yields 330,000 or so distinct CDR3 sequences, over 15% seen once. The sequencing sample was made of blood. The receptors were gathered from a woman in her thirties or forties with Graves' ophthalmopathy.

This clonotype has a count of ten or more. A read error may account for a junction end that differs from germline. The V and J genes are TRBV7-7 and TRBJ2-5, with unresolved D. Germline-derived CDR1 and CDR2 are SSHAT and FNYEAQ (reference sequence). CDR3 size: 13 residues. Here the CDR3 reads CASSLNSRETQYF. The DNA of the CDR3 is TGTGCTAGCAGCTTAAACAGCCGAGAGACCCAGTACTTC.

In this sample, this clonotype turned up many times. V usage is TRBV7-9 and J usage is TRBJ1-5, with 7 bases that match TRBD1. V lost 10 bases and J lost 5; bases outside the gene matches: 8. Germline values: CDR1 SEHNR, CDR2 FQNEAQ (reference sequence). This CDR3 is 13 amino acids long. The CDR3 coding sequence is TGTGCCACCCAGGGACAGCCAGATCAGCCCCAGCATTTT. Protein product: CATQGQPDQPQHF.

This clonotype appeared a few times. V usage is TRBV3-1 and J usage is TRBJ2-5, with D perhaps being TRBD1 or TRBD2 (5 bases each). This CDR3 has 13 residues. The V and J ends lost 3 bases and 4 bases respectively, with 9 bases between them. Germline V gives CDR1 LGHDT, CDR2 YNNKEL (reference sequence). The CDR3 DNA follows: TGTGCCAGCAGCCAGAGGGGCCGAGAGACCCAGTACTTC. Translating gives CASSQRGRETQYF.